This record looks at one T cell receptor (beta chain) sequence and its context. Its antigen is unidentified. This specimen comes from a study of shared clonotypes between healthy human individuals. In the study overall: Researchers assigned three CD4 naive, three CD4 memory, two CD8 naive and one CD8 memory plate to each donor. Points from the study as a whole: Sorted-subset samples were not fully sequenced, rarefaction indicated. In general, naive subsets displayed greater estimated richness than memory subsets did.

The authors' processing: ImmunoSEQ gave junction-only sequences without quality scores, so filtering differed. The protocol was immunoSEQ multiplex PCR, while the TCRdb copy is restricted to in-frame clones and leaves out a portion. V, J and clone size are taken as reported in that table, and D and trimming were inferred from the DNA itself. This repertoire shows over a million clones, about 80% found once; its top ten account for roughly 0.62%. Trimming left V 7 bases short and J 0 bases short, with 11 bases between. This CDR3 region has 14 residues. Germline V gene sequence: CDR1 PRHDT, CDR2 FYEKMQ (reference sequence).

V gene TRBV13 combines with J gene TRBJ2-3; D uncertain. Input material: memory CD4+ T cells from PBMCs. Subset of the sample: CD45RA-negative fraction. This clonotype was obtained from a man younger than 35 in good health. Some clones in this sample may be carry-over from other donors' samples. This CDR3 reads CASTDGTSTDTQYF. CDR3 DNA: TGTGCCAGCACGGACGGAACTAGCACAGATACGCAGTATTTT.